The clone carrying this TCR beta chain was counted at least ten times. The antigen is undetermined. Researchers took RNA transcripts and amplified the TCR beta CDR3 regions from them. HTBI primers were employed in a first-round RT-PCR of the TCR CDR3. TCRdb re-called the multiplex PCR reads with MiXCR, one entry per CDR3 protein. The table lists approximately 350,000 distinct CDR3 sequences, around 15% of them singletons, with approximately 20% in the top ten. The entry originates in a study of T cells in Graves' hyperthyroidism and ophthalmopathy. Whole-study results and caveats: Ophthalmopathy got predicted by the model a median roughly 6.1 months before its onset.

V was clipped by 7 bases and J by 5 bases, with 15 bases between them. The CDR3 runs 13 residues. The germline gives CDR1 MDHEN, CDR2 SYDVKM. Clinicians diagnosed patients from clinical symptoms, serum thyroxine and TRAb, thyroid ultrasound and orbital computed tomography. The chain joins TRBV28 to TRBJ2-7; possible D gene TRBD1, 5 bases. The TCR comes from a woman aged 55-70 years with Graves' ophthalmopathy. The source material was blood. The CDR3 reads CASNWQGLDEQYF. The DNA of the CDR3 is TGTGCCAGCAACTGGCAGGGCCTCGACGAGCAGTACTTC.